This T cell receptor (beta chain) was captured by sequencing in a study of cytomegalovirus exposure and HLA in healthy donors. Germline-derived CDR1 and CDR2 are SGHTA and FQGTGA. V was cut by 3 bases and J by 0 bases, with 12 bases left in between. The CDR3 has 16 residues. The study ran its PCR with 60 Vbeta and 13 Jbeta primers. Generated by immunoSEQ multiplex PCR, the TCRdb table keeps only in-frame clones and is missing some. The repertoire has about 160,000 clones, about four fifths of them found once; the top ten carry roughly 4.3%. The V call is TRBV7-3, the J call TRBJ2-1, with D unclear. The TCR was taken from a man in his forties or fifties in good health and CMV-seropositive. Specimen: PBMCs. Written as DNA, the CDR3 is TGTGCCAGCAGCTTTGAGCCGCCTAGCTCCTACAATGAGCAGTTCTTC. Protein product: CASSFEPPSSYNEQFF.